The source of this T cell receptor beta chain is a study of radiotherapy plus CTLA-4 blockade in lung cancer. Looking at the study overall: Of the patients, more than 15% showed objective responses and about 30% attained disease control.

Libraries were prepared by immunoSEQ multiplex PCR; TCRdb keeps only in-frame clonotypes and omits some of them. Among some 35,000 clones listed, roughly 85% were seen once. Losses at the gene ends were 3 bases for V and 0 bases for J; bases not matched to a gene: 6. Germline values: CDR1 SGHRS, CDR2 YFSETQ. The CDR3 has 17 amino acids. Focal radiation was given together with CTLA-4 blockade (ipilimumab) to patients with chemo-refractory metastatic non-small-cell lung cancer. About this clone itself: Antigen specificity is unknown.

General study results and limits: With interferon-beta, early dynamics of blood T cell clones were reported to best predict response. TCR clones of tumor origin grew in blood after radiotherapy plus ipilimumab.

Sample: peripheral blood, taken from a patient treated with radiotherapy plus ipilimumab. This TCR was recovered from a human donor with non-small cell lung cancer who had stable disease on radiotherapy plus ipilimumab. The chain has TRBV5-1 and TRBJ2-5, with 12 nucleotides matching TRBD2. This CDR3 is CASSSGGLAGNQETQYF. CDR3 bases: TGCGCCAGCAGCTCCGGTGGACTAGCGGGAAACCAAGAGACCCAGTACTTC.